This T cell receptor (beta chain) was identified during a study of neurological immune-mediated disorders. The germline V gene encodes CDR1 SGDLS and CDR2 YYNGEE. Trimming removed 1 base at V and 0 bases at J, with 7 bases between. There are 14 residues in the CDR3. One entry per CDR3 protein results from TCRdb running MiXCR on the 5' RACE reads. The sample carries some 120,000 distinct CDR3 sequences, about 3.2% recorded once. At least ten counts were recorded for this clonotype. V usage is TRBV9 and J usage is TRBJ1-1; D perhaps matches TRBD1 (6 bases). The specimen sequenced was PBMCs. The receptor was derived from a woman aged 25 to 39 with multiple sclerosis. CDR3 nucleotides: TGTGCCAGCAGCGTACAGGGGATGAACACTGAAGCTTTCTTT. Translation: CASSVQGMNTEAFF.